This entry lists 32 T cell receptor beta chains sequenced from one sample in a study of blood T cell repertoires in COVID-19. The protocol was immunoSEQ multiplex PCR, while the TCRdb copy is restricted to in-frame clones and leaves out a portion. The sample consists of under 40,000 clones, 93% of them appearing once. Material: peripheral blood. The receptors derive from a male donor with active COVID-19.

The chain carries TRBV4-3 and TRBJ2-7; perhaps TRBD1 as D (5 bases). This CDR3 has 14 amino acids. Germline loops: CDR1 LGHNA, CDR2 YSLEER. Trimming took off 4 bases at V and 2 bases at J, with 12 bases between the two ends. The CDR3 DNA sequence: TGCGCCAGCAGCCTCTTTGGGGCAGCCTACGAGCAGTACTTC. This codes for CASSLFGAAYEQYF.

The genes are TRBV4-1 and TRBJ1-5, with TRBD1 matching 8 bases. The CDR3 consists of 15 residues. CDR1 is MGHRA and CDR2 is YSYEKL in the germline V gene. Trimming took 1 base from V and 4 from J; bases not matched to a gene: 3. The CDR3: CASSQATGVNQPQHF. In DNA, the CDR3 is TGCGCCAGCAGCCAAGCGACAGGGGTAAATCAGCCCCAGCATTTT.

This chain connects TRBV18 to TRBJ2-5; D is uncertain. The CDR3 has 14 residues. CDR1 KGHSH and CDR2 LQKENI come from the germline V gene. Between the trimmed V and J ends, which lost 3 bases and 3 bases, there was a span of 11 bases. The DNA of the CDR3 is TGTGCCAGCTCACCCTACGACTTGAAAGAGACCCAGTACTTC. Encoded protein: CASSPYDLKETQYF.

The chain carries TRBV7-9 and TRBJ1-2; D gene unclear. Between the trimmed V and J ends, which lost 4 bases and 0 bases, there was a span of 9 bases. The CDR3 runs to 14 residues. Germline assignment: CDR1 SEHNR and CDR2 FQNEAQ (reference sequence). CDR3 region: CASSSVATNYGYTF. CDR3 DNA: TGTGCCAGCAGCTCGGTAGCGACTAACTATGGCTACACCTTC. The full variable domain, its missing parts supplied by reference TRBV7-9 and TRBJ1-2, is DTGVSQNPRHKITKRGQNVTFRCDPISEHNRLYWYRQTLGQGPEFLTYFQNEAQLEKSRLLSDRFSAERPKGSFSTLEIQRTEQGDSAMYLCASSSVATNYGYTFGSGTRLTVV.

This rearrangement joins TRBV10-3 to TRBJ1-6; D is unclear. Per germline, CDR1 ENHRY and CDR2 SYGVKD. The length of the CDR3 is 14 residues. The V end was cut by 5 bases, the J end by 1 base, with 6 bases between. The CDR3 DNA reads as TGTGCCATCAGTATTCAGTCCTATAATTCACCCCTCCACTTT. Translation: CAISIQSYNSPLHF.

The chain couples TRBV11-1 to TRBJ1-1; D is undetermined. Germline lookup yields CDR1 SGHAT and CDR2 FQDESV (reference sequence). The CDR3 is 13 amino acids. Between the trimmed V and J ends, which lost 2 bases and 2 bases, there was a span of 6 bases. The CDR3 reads CASSLRGNTEAFF. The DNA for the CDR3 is TGTGCCAGCAGCTTACGCGGAAACACTGAAGCTTTCTTT.

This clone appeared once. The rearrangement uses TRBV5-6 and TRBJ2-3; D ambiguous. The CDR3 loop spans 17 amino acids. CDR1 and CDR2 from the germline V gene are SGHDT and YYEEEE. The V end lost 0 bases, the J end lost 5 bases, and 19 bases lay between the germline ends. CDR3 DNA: TGTGCCAGCAGCTTGGCGTCTCGGAGACGAATTCAAGATACGCAGTATTTT. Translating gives CASSLASRRRIQDTQYF.

The CDR3 loop is CASRQVTGGMDTEAFF. CDR3 DNA: TGTGCCAGCAGACAAGTAACAGGGGGCATGGACACTGAAGCTTTCTTT. This chain connects TRBV7-9 to TRBJ1-1, with TRBD1 matching 9 bases. Per germline, CDR1 SEHNR and CDR2 FQNEAQ (reference sequence). Trimming cost V 6 bases and J 3 bases; bases outside gene matches: 11. The CDR3 spans 16 residues.

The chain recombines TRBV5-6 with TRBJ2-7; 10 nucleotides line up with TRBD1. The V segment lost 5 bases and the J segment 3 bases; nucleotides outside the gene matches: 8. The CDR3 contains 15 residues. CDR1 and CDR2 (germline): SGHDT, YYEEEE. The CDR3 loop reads CASRAGQGTYYEQYF. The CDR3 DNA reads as TGTGCCAGCAGGGCGGGACAGGGGACGTACTACGAGCAGTACTTC.

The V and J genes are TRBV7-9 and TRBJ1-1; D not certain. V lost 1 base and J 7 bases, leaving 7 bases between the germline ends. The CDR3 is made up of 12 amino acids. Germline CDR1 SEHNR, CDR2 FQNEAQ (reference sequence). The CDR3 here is CASSLVPVEAFF. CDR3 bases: TGTGCCAGCAGCTTAGTTCCCGTTGAAGCTTTCTTT.

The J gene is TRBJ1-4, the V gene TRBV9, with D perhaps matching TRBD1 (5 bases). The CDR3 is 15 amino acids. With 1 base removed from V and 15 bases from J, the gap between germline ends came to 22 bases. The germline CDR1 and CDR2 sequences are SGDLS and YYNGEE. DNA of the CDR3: TGTGCCAGCAGCGTAAAAGGGGTTGGGGGGGACCTCTTGTTTTTT. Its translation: CASSVKGVGGDLLFF.

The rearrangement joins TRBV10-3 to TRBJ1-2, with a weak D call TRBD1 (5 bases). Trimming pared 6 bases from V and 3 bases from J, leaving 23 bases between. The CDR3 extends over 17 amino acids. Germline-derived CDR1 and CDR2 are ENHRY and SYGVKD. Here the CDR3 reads CAIREDRDSNGHYGYTF. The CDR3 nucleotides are TGTGCCATCAGAGAAGATCGGGACTCCAACGGCCACTATGGCTACACCTTC.

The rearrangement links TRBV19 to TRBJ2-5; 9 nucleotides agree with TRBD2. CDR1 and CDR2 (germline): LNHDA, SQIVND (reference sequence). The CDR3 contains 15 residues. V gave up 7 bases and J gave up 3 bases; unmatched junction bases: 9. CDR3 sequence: CASTGGGAGEETQYF. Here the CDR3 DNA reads TGTGCCAGTACAGGCGGGGGGGCCGGGGAAGAGACCCAGTACTTC. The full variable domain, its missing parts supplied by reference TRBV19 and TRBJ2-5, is DGGITQSPKYLFRKEGQNVTLSCEQNLNHDAMYWYRQDPGQGLRLIYYSQIVNDFQKGDIAEGYSVSREKKESFPLTVTSAQKNPTAFYLCASTGGGAGEETQYFGPGTRLLVL.

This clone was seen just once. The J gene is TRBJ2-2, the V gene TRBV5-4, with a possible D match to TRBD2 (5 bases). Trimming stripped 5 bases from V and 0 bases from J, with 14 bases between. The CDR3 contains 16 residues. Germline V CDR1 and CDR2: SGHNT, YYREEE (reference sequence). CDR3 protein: CASSEPARANTGELFF. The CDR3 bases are TGTGCCAGCAGTGAGCCCGCGCGGGCGAACACCGGGGAGCTGTTTTTT.

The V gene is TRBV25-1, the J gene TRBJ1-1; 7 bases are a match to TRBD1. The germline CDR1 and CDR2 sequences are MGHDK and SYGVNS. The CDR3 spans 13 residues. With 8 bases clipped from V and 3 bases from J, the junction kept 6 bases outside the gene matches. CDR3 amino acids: CASVGGGYTEAFF. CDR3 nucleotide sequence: TGTGCCAGCGTCGGAGGGGGCTACACTGAAGCTTTCTTT.

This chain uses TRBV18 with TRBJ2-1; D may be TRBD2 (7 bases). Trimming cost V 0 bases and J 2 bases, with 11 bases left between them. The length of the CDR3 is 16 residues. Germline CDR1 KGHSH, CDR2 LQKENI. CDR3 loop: CASSPPGAGAYNEQFF. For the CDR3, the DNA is TGTGCCAGCTCACCACCGGGGGCGGGGGCCTACAATGAGCAGTTCTTC.

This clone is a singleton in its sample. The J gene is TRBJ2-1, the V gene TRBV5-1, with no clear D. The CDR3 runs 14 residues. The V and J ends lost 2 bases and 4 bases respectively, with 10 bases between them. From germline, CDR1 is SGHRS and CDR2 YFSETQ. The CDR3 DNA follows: TGCGCCAGCAGCTTTACGGGTTTTTACAATGAGCAGTTCTTC. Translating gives CASSFTGFYNEQFF.

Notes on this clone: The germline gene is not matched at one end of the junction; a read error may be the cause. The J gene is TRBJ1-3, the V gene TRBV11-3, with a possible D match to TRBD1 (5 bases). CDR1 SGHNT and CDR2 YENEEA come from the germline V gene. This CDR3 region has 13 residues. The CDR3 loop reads CASSSRGSGATDF. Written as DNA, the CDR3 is TGTGCCAGCTCAAGCCGGGGGTCAGGAGCTACCGATTTT.

This CDR3 is CASRFTENTEAFF. CDR3 nucleotide sequence: TGTGCCAGCAGATTCACAGAGAACACTGAAGCTTTCTTT. This chain joins TRBV12-3 or TRBV12-4 and TRBJ1-1; the D is unclear. The V and J ends lost 6 bases and 1 base respectively, with 9 bases between them. The CDR3 contains 13 residues.

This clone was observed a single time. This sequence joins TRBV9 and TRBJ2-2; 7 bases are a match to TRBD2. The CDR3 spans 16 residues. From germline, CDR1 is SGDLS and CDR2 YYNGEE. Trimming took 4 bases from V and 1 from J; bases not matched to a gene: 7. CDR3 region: CASSTRGEVNTGELFF. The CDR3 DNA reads TGTGCCAGCAGCACCCGGGGGGAGGTGAACACCGGGGAGCTGTTTTTT.

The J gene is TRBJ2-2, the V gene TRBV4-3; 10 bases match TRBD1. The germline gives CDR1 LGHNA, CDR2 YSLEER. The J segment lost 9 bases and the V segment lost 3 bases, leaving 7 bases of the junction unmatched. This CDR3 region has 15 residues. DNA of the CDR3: TGCGCCAGCAGCCAGGGGGGGACAGGGGCGTGGGAGCTGTTTTTT. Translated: CASSQGGTGAWELFF.

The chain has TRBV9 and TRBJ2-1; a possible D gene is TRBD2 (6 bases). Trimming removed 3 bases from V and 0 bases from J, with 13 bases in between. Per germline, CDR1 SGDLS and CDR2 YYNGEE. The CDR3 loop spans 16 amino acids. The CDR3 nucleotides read TGTGCCAGCAGCGAGCGCGGGGATGGCTCCTACAATGAGCAGTTCTTC. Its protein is CASSERGDGSYNEQFF. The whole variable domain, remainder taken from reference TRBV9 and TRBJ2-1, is DSGVTQTPKHLITATGQRVTLRCSPRSGDLSVYWYQQSLDQGLQFLIQYYNGEERAKGNILERFSAQQFPDLHSELNLSSLELGDSALYFCASSERGDGSYNEQFFGPGTRLTVL.

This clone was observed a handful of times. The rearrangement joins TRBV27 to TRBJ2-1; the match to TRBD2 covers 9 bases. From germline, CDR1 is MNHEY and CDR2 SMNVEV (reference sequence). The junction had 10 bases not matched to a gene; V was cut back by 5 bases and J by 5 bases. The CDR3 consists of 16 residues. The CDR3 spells CASSRRGASGNNEQFF. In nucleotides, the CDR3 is TGTGCCAGCAGTCGGCGCGGGGCTAGCGGGAACAATGAGCAGTTCTTC.

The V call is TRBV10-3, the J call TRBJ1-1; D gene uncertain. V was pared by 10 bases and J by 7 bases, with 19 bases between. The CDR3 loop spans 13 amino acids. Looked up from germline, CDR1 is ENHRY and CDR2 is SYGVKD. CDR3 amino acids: CATRGPARDEAFF. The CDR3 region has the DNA TGTGCCACCCGAGGGCCGGCTCGAGATGAAGCTTTCTTT.

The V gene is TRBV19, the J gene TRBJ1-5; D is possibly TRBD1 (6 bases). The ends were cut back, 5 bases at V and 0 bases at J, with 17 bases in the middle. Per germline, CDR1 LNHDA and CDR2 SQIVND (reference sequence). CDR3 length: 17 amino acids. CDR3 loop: CASSQTDSLYSNQPQHF. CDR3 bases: TGTGCCAGTAGTCAAACGGACAGCTTGTATAGCAATCAGCCCCAGCATTTT.

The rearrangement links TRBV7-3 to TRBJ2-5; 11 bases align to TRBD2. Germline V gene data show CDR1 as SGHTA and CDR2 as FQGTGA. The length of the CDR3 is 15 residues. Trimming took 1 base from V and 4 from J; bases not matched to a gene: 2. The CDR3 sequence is CASSLIAGGLETQYF. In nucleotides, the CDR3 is TGTGCCAGCAGCTTAATAGCGGGGGGGCTAGAGACCCAGTACTTC.

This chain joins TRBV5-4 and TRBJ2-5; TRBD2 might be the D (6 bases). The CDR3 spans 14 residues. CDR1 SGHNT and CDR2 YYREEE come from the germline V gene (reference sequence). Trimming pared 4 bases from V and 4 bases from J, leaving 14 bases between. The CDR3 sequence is CASSRRGLGETQYF. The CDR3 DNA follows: TGTGCCAGCAGCCGTCGGGGGTTGGGAGAGACCCAGTACTTC.

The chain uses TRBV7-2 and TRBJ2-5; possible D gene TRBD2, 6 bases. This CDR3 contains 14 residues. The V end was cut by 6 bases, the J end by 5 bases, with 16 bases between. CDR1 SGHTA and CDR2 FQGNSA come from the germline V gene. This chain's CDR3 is CASSPAFGRETQYF. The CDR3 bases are TGTGCCAGCAGTCCGGCTTTTGGGAGGGAGACCCAGTACTTC.

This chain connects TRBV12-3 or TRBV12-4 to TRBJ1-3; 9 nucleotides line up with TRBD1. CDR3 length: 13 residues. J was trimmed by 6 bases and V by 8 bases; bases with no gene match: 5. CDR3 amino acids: CASGTGGANTIYF. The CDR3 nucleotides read TGTGCCAGCGGAACAGGGGGCGCAAACACCATATATTTT.

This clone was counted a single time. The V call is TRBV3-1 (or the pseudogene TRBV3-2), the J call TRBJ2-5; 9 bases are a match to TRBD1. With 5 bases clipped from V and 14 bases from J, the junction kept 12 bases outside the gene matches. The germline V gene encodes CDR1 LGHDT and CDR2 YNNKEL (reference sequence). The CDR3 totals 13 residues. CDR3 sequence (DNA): TGTGCCAGCAGCTCAGAATGGGACAGGGAATTTTACTTC. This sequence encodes CASSSEWDREFYF.

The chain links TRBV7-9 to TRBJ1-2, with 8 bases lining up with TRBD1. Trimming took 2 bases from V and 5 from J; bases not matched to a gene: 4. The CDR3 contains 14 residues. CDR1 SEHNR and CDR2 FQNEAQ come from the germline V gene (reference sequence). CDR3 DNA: TGTGCCAGCAGCTTAAACAGGGGGAAGTATGGCTACACCTTC. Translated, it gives CASSLNRGKYGYTF.

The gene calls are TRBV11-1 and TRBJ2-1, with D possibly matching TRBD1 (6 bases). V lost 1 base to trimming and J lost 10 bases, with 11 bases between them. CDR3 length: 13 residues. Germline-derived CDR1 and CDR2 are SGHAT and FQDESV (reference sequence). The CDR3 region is CASSLVRGREQFF. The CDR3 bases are TGTGCCAGCAGCTTAGTCAGGGGCAGAGAGCAGTTCTTC.